A selection of T cell receptor beta chains follows, all from one sample in a study of graft-versus-host responses after intestinal transplantation. Sequencing used immunoSEQ multiplex PCR; TCRdb keeps in-frame clones, though not all of them. This table has 90,000 to 95,000 clones, around 93% appearing once. Their specific antigens are unknown. Source: unstimulated CD8+ T cells sorted from spleen or lymph node cells, taken before intestinal transplant. The receptors were gathered from a human donor who received an intestinal transplant. Both conserved end residues are part of each CDR3. A D gene is named only where the DNA matches it firmly. Size is stated for part of the rows, as once, few or many counts, or as a class when the clone is expanded.

clone size: once; D gene: -; J gene: TRBJ1-2; V gene: TRBV30; CDR3 DNA: TGTGCCTGGAGTGTAGAGGGCGTAGGCTACACCTTC; CDR3 protein: CAWSVEGVGYTF
clone size: -; D gene: -; J gene: TRBJ2-1; V gene: TRBV9; CDR3 DNA: TGTGCCAGCAGCGTAGAGGTGTCGGGATCCTACAATGAGCAGTTCTTC; CDR3 protein: CASSVEVSGSYNEQFF
clone size: -; D gene: -; J gene: TRBJ1-5; V gene: TRBV30; CDR3 DNA: TGTGCCTGGAGTTCCTTAAACGGACTTCTCCCCAATCAGCCCCAGCATTTT; CDR3 protein: CAWSSLNGLLPNQPQHF
clone size: -; D gene: TRBD2; J gene: TRBJ2-5; V gene: TRBV9; CDR3 DNA: TGTGCCAGCAGCCCAAGACTAGCGGGGGAGTACGAGACCCAGTACTTC; CDR3 protein: CASSPRLAGEYETQYF
clone size: -; D gene: TRBD2; J gene: TRBJ2-7; V gene: TRBV11-2; CDR3 DNA: TGTGCCAGCAGAGAGGCGGGGGGGCCTAGAAACGAGCAGTACTTC; CDR3 protein: CASREAGGPRNEQYF
clone size: once; D gene: -; J gene: TRBJ1-1; V gene: TRBV5-6; CDR3 DNA: TGTGCCAGCAGCTTGGGGGGACACTTTGAAGCTTTCTTT; CDR3 protein: CASSLGGHFEAFF
clone size: once; D gene: TRBD1; J gene: TRBJ2-2; V gene: TRBV30; CDR3 DNA: TGTGCCTGGAGTGACCTCCAGGGGGCTAAGGTACCGAACACCGGGGAGCTGTTTTTT; CDR3 protein: CAWSDLQGAKVPNTGELFF
clone size: -; D gene: -; J gene: TRBJ2-7; V gene: TRBV5-1; CDR3 DNA: TGCGCCAGCAGCCTTTACACACTATACGAGCAGTACTTC; CDR3 protein: CASSLYTLYEQYF
clone size: -; D gene: -; J gene: TRBJ2-3; V gene: TRBV7-6; CDR3 DNA: TGTGCCAGCAGCTTAGAGGGGATACGCACAGATACGCAGTATTTT; CDR3 protein: CASSLEGIRTDTQYF
clone size: -; D gene: -; J gene: TRBJ1-5; V gene: TRBV4-1; CDR3 DNA: TGCGCCAGCAGCCAAGGTCCCTGGGGGGAGCCCCAGCATTTT; CDR3 protein: CASSQGPWGEPQHF
clone size: -; D gene: -; J gene: TRBJ1-1; V gene: TRBV19; CDR3 DNA: TGTGCCAGTAGTATTGGCGGGAACACTGAAGCTTTCTTT; CDR3 protein: CASSIGGNTEAFF
clone size: -; D gene: -; J gene: TRBJ2-3; V gene: TRBV6-4; CDR3 DNA: TGTGCCAGCAGTGACGACGGGAACACAGATACGCAGTATTTT; CDR3 protein: CASSDDGNTDTQYF
clone size: once; D gene: -; J gene: TRBJ2-7; V gene: TRBV10-3; CDR3 DNA: TGTGCCATCAGTGACCAGATCTACGAGCAGTACTTC; CDR3 protein: CAISDQIYEQYF
clone size: -; D gene: -; J gene: TRBJ2-5; V gene: TRBV9; CDR3 DNA: TGTGCCAGCAGCGTAGGCCCAGGTGGGGTCTTCGGGACTTGGGAGCAGTACTTC; CDR3 protein: CASSVGPGGVFGTWEQYF
clone size: -; D gene: TRBD2; J gene: TRBJ2-1; V gene: TRBV7-2; CDR3 DNA: TGTGCCAGCAGCATAGAAATGGCTAGCGGACTATACAATGAGCAGTTCTTC; CDR3 protein: CASSIEMASGLYNEQFF
clone size: -; D gene: -; J gene: TRBJ1-1; V gene: TRBV19; CDR3 DNA: TGTGCCAGTAGCCTAGGGGGAGAAGCTTTCTTT; CDR3 protein: CASSLGGEAFF
clone size: -; D gene: TRBD1; J gene: TRBJ2-3; V gene: TRBV7-9; CDR3 DNA: TGTGCCAGCAGCTTCCGGGACAGCCTCACAGATACGCAGTATTTT; CDR3 protein: CASSFRDSLTDTQYF
clone size: -; D gene: TRBD1; J gene: TRBJ2-3; V gene: TRBV5-1; CDR3 DNA: TGCGCCAGCAGCCGCCGGGACAGGGGGCTAGATACGCAGTATTTT; CDR3 protein: CASSRRDRGLDTQYF
clone size: -; D gene: TRBD2; J gene: TRBJ2-1; V gene: TRBV27; CDR3 DNA: TGTGCCAGCAGTTACCGACTAGCGGGAGGGCACAATGAGCAGTTCTTC; CDR3 protein: CASSYRLAGGHNEQFF
clone size: -; D gene: TRBD2; J gene: TRBJ2-1; V gene: TRBV5-1; CDR3 DNA: TGCGCCAGCAGTCTACCTAGCGGGGCTTACAATGAGCAGTTCTTC; CDR3 protein: CASSLPSGAYNEQFF
clone size: -; D gene: -; J gene: TRBJ2-1; V gene: TRBV27; CDR3 DNA: TGTGCCAGCAGTCGGAGTAGCTCCTACAATGAGCAGTTCTTC; CDR3 protein: CASSRSSSYNEQFF
clone size: -; D gene: -; J gene: TRBJ2-7; V gene: TRBV27; CDR3 DNA: TGTGCCAGTGCTTACACAGCAACCTACGAGCAGTACTTC; CDR3 protein: CASAYTATYEQYF
clone size: -; D gene: -; J gene: TRBJ2-7; V gene: TRBV19; CDR3 DNA: TGTGCCAGTAGAGGTCCAGGGGACTACGAGCAGTACTTC; CDR3 protein: CASRGPGDYEQYF
clone size: -; D gene: -; J gene: TRBJ2-6; V gene: TRBV30; CDR3 DNA: TGTGCCTGGCAAACAGGGACTGGGGCCAACGTCCTGACTTTC; CDR3 protein: CAWQTGTGANVLTF
clone size: -; D gene: -; J gene: TRBJ2-7; V gene: TRBV6-6; CDR3 DNA: TGTGCCAGCAGACATGACAGGCCCCCTGGCGAGCAGTACTTC; CDR3 protein: CASRHDRPPGEQYF
clone size: -; D gene: TRBD1; J gene: TRBJ2-7; V gene: TRBV4-1; CDR3 DNA: TGCGCCAGCAGCCAAGCCTCGGGACAGGGTATTTCCTACGAGCAGTACTTC; CDR3 protein: CASSQASGQGISYEQYF
clone size: -; D gene: -; J gene: TRBJ2-7; V gene: TRBV5-1; CDR3 DNA: TGCGCCAGCAGTTTATCCGGGAACGAGCAGTACTTC; CDR3 protein: CASSLSGNEQYF
clone size: once; D gene: -; J gene: TRBJ1-2; V gene: TRBV6-5; CDR3 DNA: TGTGCCAGCAGTTATGGTCCAGGGCTCGCTAACTATGGCTACACCTTC; CDR3 protein: CASSYGPGLANYGYTF
clone size: once; D gene: -; J gene: TRBJ2-3; V gene: TRBV30; CDR3 DNA: TGTGCCTGGAGTCTCAGGTATAGCGCAGATACGCAGTATTTT; CDR3 protein: CAWSLRYSADTQYF